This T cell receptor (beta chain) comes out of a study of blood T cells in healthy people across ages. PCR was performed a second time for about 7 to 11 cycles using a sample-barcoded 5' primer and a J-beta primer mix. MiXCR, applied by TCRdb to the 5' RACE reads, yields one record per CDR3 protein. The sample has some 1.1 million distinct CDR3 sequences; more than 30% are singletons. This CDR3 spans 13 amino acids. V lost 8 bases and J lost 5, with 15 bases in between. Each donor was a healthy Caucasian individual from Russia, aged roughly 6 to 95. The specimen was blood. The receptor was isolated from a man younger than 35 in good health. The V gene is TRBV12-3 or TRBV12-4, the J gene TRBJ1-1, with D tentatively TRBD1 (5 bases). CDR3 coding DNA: TGTGCCAGCGGGCTCCTCTGGGGGACTGAAGCTTTCTTT. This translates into CASGLLWGTEAFF.